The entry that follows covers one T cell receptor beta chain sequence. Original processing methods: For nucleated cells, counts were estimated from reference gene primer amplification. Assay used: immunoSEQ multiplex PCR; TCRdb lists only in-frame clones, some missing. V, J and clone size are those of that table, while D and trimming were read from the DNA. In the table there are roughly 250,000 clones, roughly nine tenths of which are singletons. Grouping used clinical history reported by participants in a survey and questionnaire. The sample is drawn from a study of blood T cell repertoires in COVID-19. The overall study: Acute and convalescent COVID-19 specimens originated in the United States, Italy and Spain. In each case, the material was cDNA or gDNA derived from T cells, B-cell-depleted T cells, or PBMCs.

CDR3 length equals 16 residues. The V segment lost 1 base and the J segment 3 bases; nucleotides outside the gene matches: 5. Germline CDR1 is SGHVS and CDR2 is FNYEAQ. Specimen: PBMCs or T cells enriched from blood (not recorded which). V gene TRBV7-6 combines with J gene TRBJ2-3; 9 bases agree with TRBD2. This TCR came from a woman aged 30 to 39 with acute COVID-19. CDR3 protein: CASSLGTSGLTDTQYF. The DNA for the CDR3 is TGTGCCAGCAGCTTAGGCACTAGCGGGTTGACAGATACGCAGTATTTT.